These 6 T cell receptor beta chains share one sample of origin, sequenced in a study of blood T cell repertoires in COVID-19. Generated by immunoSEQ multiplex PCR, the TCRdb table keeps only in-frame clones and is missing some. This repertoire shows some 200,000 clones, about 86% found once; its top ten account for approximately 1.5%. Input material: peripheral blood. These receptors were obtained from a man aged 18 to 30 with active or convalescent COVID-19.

CDR3 loop: CASSEASGRSTDTQYF. The CDR3, as DNA: TGTGCCAGCAGTGAAGCTAGCGGGAGGAGCACAGATACGCAGTATTTT. This chain joins TRBV25-1 and TRBJ2-3, with TRBD2 matching over 11 bases. Germline V gives CDR1 MGHDK, CDR2 SYGVNS. This CDR3 contains 16 residues. V shed 2 bases and J 0 bases; nucleotides not matched to a gene: 1.

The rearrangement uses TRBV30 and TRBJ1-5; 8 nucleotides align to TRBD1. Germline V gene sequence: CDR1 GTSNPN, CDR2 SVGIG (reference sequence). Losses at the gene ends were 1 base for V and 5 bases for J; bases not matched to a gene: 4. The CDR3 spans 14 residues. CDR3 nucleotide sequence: TGTGCCTGGAGTGGGACAGGGACAGATCAGCCCCAGCATTTT. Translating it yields CAWSGTGTDQPQHF.

The CDR3 nucleotides are TGTGCCAGCTCGACAGGGGCCCAATCACCAAGGGAGACCCAGTACTTC. Translated: CASSTGAQSPRETQYF. The J gene is TRBJ2-5, the V gene TRBV18; 8 bases align to TRBD1. This CDR3 is 16 amino acids long. Germline V gene data show CDR1 as KGHSH and CDR2 as LQKENI. Trimming took 6 bases from V and 5 from J; bases not matched to a gene: 14.

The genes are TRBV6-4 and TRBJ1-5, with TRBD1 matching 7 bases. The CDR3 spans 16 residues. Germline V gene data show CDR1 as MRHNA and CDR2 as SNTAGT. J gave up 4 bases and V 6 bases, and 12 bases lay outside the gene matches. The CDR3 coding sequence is TGTGCCAGCAGGGATCAGACAGGGCGAGAGAATCAGCCCCAGCATTTT. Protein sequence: CASRDQTGRENQPQHF.

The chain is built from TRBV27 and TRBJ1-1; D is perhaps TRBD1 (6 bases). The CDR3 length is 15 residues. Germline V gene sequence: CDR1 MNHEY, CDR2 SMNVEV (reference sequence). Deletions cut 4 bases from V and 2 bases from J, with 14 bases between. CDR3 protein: CASSSATQGNTEAFF. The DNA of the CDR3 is TGTGCCAGCAGTTCAGCCACACAGGGTAACACTGAAGCTTTCTTT.

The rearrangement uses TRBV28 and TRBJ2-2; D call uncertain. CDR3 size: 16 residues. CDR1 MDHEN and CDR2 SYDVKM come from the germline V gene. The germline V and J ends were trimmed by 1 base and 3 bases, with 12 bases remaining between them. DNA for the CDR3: TGTGCCAGCAGTTTATTAAGGAACAGAGACACCGGGGAGCTGTTTTTT. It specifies CASSLLRNRDTGELFF.